This TCR beta chain stems from a study of T cell responses to AZD1222 COVID-19 vaccine. Trimming took off 3 bases at V and 2 bases at J, with 10 bases between the two ends. CDR1 is SGHTA and CDR2 is FQGNSA in the germline V gene. This CDR3 has 14 amino acids. Study-level results: The study sampled repertoires only after the peak T cell response. Clonal diversity may have been underestimated, and the donors were mostly white British, with more females than males. Unmutated regions of variants are reportedly targeted by nearly half of spike-specific TCRs.

Method: immunoSEQ multiplex PCR; TCRdb's copy keeps in-frame clones and lacks some. The sample records around 53,000 clones, approximately 86% being singletons. Combined were second doses at about 4 or about 12 weeks. Comments on this clone: What it recognizes is unknown.

This chain uses TRBV7-2 with TRBJ1-2; D remains unclear. This sequence originates from an adult who received the AZD1222 COVID-19 vaccine. The sample consisted of peripheral blood, taken 28 days after the second AZD1222 dose. The CDR3 DNA reads as TGTGCCAGCAGCTTGTTCACGGAAAACTATGGCTACACCTTC. It yields the protein CASSLFTENYGYTF. Based on the CDR3 plus reference TRBV7-2 and TRBJ1-2, the full variable domain is GAGVSQSPSNKVTEKGKDVELRCDPISGHTALYWYRQSLGQGLEFLIYFQGNSAPDKSGLPSDRFSAERTGGSVSTLTIQRTQQEDSAVYLCASSLFTENYGYTFGSGTRLTVV.